This T cell receptor (beta chain) was profiled in a study of PD-L1 blockade in urothelial cancer. Overall study: Most patients, twenty-five of 29, were males with bladder-origin cancer. Per blood sample, T cells had a median of around 140,000. Broader study findings: Patients with below-median pretreatment blood clonality survived longer.

CDR3 length equals 15 residues. The V and J ends lost 2 bases and 1 base respectively, with 11 bases between them. Germline V gene lookup returns CDR1 SGHAT and CDR2 FQNNGV. As to this clone: Its antigen remains unknown.

Time point noted: pretreatment peripheral blood. Templates that were synthetic TCR analogs were spiked into each PCR. The assay was immunoSEQ multiplex PCR, and TCRdb's table has in-frame clones only and misses some. The repertoire includes about 56,000 clones, over 75% of them detected once, and 15% to 19% sits in the top ten. This TCR came from a man in his 70s with urothelial cancer. The source material was PBMCs, sampled around atezolizumab (anti-PD-L1) treatment. The V and J genes are TRBV11-2 and TRBJ2-5; D remains ambiguous. This CDR3 is CASSLNPLSQETQYF. The CDR3 DNA sequence: TGTGCCAGCAGCTTAAATCCCTTGAGCCAAGAGACCCAGTACTTC.